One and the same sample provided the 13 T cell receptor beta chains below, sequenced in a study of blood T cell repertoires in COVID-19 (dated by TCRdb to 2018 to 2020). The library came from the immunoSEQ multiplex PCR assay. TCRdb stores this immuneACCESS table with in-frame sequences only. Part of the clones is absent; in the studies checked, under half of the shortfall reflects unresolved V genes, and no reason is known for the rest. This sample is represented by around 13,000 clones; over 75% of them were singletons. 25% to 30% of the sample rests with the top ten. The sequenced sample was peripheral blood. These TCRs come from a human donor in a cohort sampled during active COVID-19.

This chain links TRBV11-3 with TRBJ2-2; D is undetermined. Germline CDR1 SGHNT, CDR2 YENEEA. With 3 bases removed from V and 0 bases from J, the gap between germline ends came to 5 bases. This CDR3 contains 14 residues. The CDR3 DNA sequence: TGTGCCAGCAGCTTTATTTCGAACACCGGGGAGCTGTTTTTT. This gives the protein CASSFISNTGELFF. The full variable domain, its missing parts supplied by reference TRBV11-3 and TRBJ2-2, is EAGVVQSPRYKIIEKKQPVAFWCNPISGHNTLYWYLQNLGQGPELLIRYENEEAVDDSQLPKDRFSAERLKGVDSTLKIQPAELGDSAVYLCASSFISNTGELFFGEGSRLTVL.

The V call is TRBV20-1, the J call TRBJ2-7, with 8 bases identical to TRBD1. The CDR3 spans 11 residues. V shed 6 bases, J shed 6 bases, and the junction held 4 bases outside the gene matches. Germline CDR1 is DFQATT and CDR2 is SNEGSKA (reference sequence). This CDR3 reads CSAQDRAEQYF. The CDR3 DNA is TGCAGTGCCCAGGACAGGGCCGAGCAGTACTTC.

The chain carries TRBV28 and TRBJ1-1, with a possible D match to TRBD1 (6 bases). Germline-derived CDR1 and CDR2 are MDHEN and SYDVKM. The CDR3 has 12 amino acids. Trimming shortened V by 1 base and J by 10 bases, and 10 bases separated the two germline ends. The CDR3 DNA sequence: TGTGCCAGCAGTTTATCAGGGGTGGTAGCTTTCTTT. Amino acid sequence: CASSLSGVVAFF.

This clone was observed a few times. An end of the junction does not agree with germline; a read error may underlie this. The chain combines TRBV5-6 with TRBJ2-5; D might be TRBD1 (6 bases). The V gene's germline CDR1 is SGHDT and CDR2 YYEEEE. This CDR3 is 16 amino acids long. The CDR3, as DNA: TGTGCCAGCACCTTGTTGACAGGAAGCCCCAGGGAGACCCAGTACTTC. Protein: CASTLLTGSPRETQYF.

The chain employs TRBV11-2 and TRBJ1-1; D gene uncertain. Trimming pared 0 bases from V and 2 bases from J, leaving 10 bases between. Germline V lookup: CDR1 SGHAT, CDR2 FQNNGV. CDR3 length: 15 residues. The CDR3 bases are TGTGCCAGCAGCTTAGAAGGCCAGGCTAACACTGAAGCTTTCTTT. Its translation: CASSLEGQANTEAFF.

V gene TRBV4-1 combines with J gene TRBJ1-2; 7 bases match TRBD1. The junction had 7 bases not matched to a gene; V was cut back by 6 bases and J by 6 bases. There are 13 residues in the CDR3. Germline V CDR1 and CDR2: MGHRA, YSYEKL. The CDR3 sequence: CASSPTGDHGYTF. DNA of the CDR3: TGCGCCAGCAGTCCCACAGGGGACCATGGCTACACCTTC.

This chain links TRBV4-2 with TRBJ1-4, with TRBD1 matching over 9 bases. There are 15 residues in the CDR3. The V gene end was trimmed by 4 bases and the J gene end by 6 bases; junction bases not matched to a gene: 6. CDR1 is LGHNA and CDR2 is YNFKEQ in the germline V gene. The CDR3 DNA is TGTGCCAGCAGCCGACTACAGGGGGCGGATGAAAAACTGTTTTTT. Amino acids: CASSRLQGADEKLFF.

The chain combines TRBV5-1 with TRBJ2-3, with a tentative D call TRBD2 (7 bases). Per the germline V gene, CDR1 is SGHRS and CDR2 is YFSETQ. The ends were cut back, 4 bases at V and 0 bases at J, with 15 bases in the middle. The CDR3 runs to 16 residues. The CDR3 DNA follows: TGCGCCAGCAGCCCGGACGGGGGGCCCAGCACAGATACGCAGTATTTT. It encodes CASSPDGGPSTDTQYF.

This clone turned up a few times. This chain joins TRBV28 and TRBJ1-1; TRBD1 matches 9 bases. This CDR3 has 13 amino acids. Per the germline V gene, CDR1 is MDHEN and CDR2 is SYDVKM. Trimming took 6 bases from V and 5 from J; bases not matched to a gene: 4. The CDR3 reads CASRRQGGTEAFF. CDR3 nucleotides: TGTGCCAGCAGGAGACAGGGGGGAACTGAAGCTTTCTTT.

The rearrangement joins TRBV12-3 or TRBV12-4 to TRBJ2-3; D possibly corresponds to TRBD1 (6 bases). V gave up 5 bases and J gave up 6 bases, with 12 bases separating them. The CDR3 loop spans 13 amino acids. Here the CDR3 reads CASSNRVPDTQYF. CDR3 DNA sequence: TGTGCCAGCAGTAACAGGGTCCCCGATACGCAGTATTTT.

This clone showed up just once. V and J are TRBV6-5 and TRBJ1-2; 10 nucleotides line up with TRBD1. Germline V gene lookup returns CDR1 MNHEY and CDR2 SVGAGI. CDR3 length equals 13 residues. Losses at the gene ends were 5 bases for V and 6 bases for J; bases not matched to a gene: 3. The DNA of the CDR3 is TGTGCCAGCAGTCTTGACAGGGGGCATGGCTACACCTTC. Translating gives CASSLDRGHGYTF.

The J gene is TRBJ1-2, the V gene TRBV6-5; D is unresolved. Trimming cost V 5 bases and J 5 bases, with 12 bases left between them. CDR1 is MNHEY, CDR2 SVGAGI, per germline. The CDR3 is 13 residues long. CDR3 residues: CASSRSASYGYTF. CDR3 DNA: TGTGCCAGCAGTCGTTCTGCGTCGTATGGCTACACCTTC.

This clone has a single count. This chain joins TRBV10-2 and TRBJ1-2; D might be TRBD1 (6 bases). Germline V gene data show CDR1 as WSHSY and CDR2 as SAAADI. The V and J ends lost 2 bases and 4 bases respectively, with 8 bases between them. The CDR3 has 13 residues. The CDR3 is CASSEGGGYGYTF. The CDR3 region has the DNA TGCGCCAGCAGTGAGGGGGGCGGCTATGGCTACACCTTC.